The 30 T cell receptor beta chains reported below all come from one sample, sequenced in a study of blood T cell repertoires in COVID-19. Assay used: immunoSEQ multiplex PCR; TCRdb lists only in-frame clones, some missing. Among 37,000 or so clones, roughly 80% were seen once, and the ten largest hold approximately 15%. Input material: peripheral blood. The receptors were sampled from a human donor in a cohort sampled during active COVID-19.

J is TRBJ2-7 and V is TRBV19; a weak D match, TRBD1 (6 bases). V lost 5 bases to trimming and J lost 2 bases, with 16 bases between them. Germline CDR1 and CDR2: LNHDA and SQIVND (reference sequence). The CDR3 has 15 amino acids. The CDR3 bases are TGTGCCAGTAGTCCCATCGACAGGACCCCCTACGAGCAGTACTTC. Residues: CASSPIDRTPYEQYF.

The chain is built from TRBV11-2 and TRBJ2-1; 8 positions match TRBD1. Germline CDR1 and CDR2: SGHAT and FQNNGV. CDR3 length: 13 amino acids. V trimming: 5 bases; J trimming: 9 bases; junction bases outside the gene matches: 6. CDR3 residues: CASSAQGASEQFF. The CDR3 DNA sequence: TGTGCCAGCAGCGCTCAGGGGGCGAGTGAGCAGTTCTTC.

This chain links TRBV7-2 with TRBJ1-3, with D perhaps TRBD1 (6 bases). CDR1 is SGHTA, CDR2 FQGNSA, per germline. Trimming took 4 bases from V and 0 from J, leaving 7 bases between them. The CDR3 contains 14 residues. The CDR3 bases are TGTGCCAGCAGCTGGACAGTCTCTGGAAACACCATATATTTT. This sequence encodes CASSWTVSGNTIYF.

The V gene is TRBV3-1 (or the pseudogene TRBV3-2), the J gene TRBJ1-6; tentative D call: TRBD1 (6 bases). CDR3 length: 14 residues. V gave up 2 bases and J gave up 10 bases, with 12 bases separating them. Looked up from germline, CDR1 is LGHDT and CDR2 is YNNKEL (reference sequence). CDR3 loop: CASSQRGINSPLHF. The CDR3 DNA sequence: TGTGCCAGCAGCCAAAGGGGGATTAACTCACCCCTCCACTTT.

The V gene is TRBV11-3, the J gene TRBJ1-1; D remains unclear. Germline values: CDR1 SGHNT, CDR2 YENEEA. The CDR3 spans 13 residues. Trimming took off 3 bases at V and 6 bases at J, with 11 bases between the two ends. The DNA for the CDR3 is TGTGCCAGCAGCTTGAGGGATGGCTCTGAAGCTTTCTTT. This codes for CASSLRDGSEAFF.

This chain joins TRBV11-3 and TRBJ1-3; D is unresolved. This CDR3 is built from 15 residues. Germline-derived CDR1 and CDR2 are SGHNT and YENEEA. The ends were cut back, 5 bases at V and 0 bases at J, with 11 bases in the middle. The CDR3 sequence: CASSRSYVSGNTIYF. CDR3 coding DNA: TGTGCCAGCAGCCGCTCCTACGTCTCTGGAAACACCATATATTTT. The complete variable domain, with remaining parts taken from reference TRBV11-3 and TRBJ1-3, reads EAGVVQSPRYKIIEKKQPVAFWCNPISGHNTLYWYLQNLGQGPELLIRYENEEAVDDSQLPKDRFSAERLKGVDSTLKIQPAELGDSAVYLCASSRSYVSGNTIYFGEGSWLTVV.

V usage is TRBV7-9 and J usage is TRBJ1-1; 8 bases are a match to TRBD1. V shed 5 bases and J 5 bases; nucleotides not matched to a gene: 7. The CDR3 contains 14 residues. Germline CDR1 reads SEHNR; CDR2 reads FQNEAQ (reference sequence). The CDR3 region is CASSQTGVGTEAFF. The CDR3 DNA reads TGTGCCAGCAGCCAGACAGGGGTCGGGACTGAAGCTTTCTTT.

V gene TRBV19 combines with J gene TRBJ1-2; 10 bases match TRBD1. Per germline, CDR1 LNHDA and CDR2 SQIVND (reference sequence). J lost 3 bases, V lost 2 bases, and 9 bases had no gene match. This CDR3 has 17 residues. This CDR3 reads CASSIHPRDRGHYGYTF. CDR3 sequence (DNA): TGTGCCAGTAGTATACACCCCCGGGACAGGGGTCACTATGGCTACACCTTC.

CDR3: CASSRGTSGKGETQYF. The CDR3 region has the DNA TGTGCCAGCAGTAGGGGGACTAGCGGGAAGGGGGAGACCCAGTACTTC. The chain carries TRBV6-2 or TRBV6-3 and TRBJ2-5; 13 nucleotides agree with TRBD2. Germline assignment: CDR1 MNHEY and CDR2 SVGEGT. The length of the CDR3 is 16 residues. V dropped 5 bases and J dropped 5; count of bases not matched to a gene: 8.

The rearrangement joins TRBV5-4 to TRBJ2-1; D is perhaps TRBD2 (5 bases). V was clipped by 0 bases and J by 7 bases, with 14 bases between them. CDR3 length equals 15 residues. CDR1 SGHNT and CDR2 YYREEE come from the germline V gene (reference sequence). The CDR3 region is CASSLAAARRNEQFF. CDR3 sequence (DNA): TGTGCCAGCAGCTTGGCCGCCGCGAGGAGGAATGAGCAGTTCTTC.

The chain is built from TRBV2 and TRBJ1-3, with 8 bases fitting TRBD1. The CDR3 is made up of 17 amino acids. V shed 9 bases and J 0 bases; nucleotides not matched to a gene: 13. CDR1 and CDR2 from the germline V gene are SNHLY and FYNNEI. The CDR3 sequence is CARASGGTPLSGNTIYF. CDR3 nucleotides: TGTGCCAGGGCTTCAGGGGGCACCCCTCTCTCTGGAAACACCATATATTTT.

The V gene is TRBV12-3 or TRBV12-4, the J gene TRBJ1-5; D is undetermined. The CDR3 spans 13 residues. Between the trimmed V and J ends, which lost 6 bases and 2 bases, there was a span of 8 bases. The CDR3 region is CASRLGGNQPQHF. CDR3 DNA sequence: TGTGCCAGCAGGTTGGGCGGCAATCAGCCCCAGCATTTT.

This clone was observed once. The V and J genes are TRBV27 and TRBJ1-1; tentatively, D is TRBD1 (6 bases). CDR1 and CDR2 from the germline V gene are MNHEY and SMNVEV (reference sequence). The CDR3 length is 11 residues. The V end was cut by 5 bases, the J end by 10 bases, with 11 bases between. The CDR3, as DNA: TGTGCCAGCAGTAACAGGGTGAGAGCTTTCTTT. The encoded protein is CASSNRVRAFF.

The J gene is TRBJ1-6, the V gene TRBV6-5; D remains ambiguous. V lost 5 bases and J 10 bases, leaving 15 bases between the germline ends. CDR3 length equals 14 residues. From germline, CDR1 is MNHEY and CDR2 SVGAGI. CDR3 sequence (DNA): TGTGCCAGCAGTCATTTTGGGAGGGAATCACCCCTCCACTTT. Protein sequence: CASSHFGRESPLHF.

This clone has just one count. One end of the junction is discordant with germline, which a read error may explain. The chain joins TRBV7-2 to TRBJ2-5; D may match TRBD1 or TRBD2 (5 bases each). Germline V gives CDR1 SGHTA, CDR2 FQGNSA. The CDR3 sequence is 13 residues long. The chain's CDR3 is CASSVAGSETQYF. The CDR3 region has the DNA TGTGCCAGCAGCGTAGCAGGGAGTGAGACCCAGTACTTC.

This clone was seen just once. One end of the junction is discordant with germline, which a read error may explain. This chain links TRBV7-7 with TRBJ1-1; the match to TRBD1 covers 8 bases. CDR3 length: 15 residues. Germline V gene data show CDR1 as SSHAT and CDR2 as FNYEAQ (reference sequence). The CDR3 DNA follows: TGTGCTAGCAGCACAGGGGGGGATGGGAACACTGAAGCTTTCTTT. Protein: CASSTGGDGNTEAFF.

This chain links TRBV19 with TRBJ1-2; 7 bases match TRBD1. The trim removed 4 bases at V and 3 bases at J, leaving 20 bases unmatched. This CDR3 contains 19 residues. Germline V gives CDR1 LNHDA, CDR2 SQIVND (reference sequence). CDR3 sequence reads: CASSKITGTARPGYYGYTF. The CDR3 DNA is TGTGCCAGTAGTAAGATAACCGGGACAGCACGACCAGGATACTATGGCTACACCTTC.

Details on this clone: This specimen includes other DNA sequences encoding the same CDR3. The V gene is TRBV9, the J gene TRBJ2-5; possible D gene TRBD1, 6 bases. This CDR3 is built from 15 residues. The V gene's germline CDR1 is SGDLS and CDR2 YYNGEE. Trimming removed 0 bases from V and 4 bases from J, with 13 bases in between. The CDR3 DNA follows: TGTGCCAGCAGCGTAGCGACAGGCCAGACAGAGACCCAGTACTTC. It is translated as CASSVATGQTETQYF.

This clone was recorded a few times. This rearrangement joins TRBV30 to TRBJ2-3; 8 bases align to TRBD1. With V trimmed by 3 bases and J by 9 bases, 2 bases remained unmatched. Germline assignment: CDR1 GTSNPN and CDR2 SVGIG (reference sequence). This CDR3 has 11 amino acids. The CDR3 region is CAWSTGGTQYF. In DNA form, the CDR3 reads TGTGCCTGGAGCACAGGGGGGACGCAGTATTTT. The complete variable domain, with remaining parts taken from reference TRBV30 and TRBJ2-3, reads SQTIHQWPATLVQPVGSPLSLECTVEGTSNPNLYWYRQAAGRGLQLLFYSVGIGQISSEVPQNLSASRPQDRQFILSSKKLLLSDSGFYLCAWSTGGTQYFGPGTRLTVL.

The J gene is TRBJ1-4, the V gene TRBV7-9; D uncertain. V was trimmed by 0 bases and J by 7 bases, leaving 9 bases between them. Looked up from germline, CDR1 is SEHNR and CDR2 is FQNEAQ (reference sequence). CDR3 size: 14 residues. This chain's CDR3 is CASSLAGRGEKLFF. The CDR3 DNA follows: TGTGCCAGCAGCTTAGCAGGGCGGGGTGAAAAACTGTTTTTT. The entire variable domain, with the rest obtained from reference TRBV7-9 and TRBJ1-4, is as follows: DTGVSQNPRHKITKRGQNVTFRCDPISEHNRLYWYRQTLGQGPEFLTYFQNEAQLEKSRLLSDRFSAERPKGSFSTLEIQRTEQGDSAMYLCASSLAGRGEKLFFGSGTQLSVL.

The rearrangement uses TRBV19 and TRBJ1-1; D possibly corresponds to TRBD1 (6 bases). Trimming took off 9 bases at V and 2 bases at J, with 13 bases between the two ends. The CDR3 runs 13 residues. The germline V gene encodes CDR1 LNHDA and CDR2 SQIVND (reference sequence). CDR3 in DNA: TGTGCCAGCGGGGGGCAGCTTAACACTGAAGCTTTCTTT. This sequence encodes CASGGQLNTEAFF.

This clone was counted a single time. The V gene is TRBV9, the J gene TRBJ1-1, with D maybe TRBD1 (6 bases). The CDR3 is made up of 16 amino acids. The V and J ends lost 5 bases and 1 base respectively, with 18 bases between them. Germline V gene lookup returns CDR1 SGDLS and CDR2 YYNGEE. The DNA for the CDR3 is TGTGCCAGCAGTAGGACAGCTTTCACACCGAACACTGAAGCTTTCTTT. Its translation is CASSRTAFTPNTEAFF.

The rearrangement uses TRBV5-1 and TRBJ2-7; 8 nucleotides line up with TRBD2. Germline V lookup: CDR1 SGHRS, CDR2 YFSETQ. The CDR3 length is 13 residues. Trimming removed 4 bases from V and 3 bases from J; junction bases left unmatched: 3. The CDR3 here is CASSRGLDYEQYF. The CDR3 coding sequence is TGCGCCAGCAGCCGGGGACTAGACTACGAGCAGTACTTC.

In nucleotides, the CDR3 is TGCAGTGTTTCCGTCTACACCTTC. It yields the protein CSVSVYTF. The genes are TRBV20-1 and TRBJ1-2; D is unresolved. This CDR3 contains 8 residues. V was pared by 7 bases and J by 10 bases, with 7 bases between. Germline V gives CDR1 DFQATT, CDR2 SNEGSKA (reference sequence).

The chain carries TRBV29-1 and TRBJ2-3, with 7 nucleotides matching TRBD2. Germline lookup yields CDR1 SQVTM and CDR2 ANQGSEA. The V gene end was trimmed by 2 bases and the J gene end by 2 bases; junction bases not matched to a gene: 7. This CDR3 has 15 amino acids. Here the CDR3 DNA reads TGCAGCGTTGAATCTTGGCGGGGGTCCACAGATACGCAGTATTTT. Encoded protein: CSVESWRGSTDTQYF.

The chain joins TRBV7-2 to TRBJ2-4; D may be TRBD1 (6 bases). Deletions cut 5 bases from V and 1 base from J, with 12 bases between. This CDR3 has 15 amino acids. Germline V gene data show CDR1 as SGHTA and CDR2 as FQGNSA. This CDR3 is CASSQVTGAKNIQYF. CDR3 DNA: TGTGCCAGCAGCCAAGTCACAGGGGCCAAAAACATTCAGTACTTC.

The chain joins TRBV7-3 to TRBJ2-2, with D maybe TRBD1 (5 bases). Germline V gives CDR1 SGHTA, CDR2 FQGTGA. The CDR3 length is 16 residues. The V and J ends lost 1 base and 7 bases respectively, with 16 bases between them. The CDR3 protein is CASSLMLGQGGGELFF. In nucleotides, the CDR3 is TGTGCCAGCAGCTTAATGTTGGGGCAGGGTGGCGGGGAGCTGTTTTTT.

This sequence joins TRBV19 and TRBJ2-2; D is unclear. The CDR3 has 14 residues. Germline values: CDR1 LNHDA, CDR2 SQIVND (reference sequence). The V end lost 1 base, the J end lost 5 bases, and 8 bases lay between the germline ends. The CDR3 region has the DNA TGTGCCAGTAGTATAGCCAGGCTTACCGGGGAGCTGTTTTTT. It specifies CASSIARLTGELFF.

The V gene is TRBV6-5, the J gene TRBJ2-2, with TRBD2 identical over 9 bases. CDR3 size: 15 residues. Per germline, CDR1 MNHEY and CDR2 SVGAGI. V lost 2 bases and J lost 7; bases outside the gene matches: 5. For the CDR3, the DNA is TGTGCCAGCAGTTACGGGGGACTAGCAAACGGGGAGCTGTTTTTT. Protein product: CASSYGGLANGELFF.

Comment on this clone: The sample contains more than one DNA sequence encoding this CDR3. In nucleotides, the CDR3 is TGTGCCAGCAGCTTAGGAGGAAACTATGGCTACACCTTC. Translated: CASSLGGNYGYTF. The gene calls are TRBV7-2 and TRBJ1-2; D ambiguous. Germline V gene lookup returns CDR1 SGHTA and CDR2 FQGNSA. V gave up 1 base and J gave up 2 bases, with 5 bases separating them. This CDR3 has 13 amino acids.